These 14 T cell receptor beta chains originate from one sample sequenced in a study of blood T cell repertoires in COVID-19. Clones were sequenced by immunoSEQ multiplex PCR, and TCRdb holds only the in-frame ones, with some missing. The data hold around 100,000 clones, with roughly nine tenths observed a single time. The source material was peripheral blood. The receptors were sampled from a woman of 80 years or more in a cohort sampled during active COVID-19.

Only one count was recorded for this clone. CDR3 region: CASTQGVPGELFF. For the CDR3, the DNA is TGTGCCAGCACACAAGGGGTTCCCGGGGAGCTGTTTTTT. The V gene is TRBV5-4, the J gene TRBJ2-2; possible D gene TRBD1, 5 bases. V lost 6 bases and J 6 bases, leaving 12 bases between the germline ends. Per germline, CDR1 SGHNT and CDR2 YYREEE (reference sequence). The length of the CDR3 is 13 residues.

This clone was counted between two and nine times. The rearrangement joins TRBV7-2 to TRBJ1-6, with TRBD1 as a possible D gene (5 bases). Germline CDR1 is SGHTA and CDR2 is FQGNSA. The CDR3 extends over 14 amino acids. V was shortened by 3 bases and J by 6 bases, with 9 bases between the two germline ends. The CDR3 DNA is TGTGCCAGCAGCTTGTTGCAGGGTAATTCACCCCTCCACTTT. As protein: CASSLLQGNSPLHF.

This chain connects TRBV7-9 to TRBJ1-1; the D is unclear. Trimming removed 4 bases at V and 11 bases at J, with 20 bases between. The germline CDR1 and CDR2 sequences are SEHNR and FQNEAQ (reference sequence). This CDR3 spans 14 amino acids. The CDR3 here is CASSSLRSAVGAFF. DNA of the CDR3: TGTGCCAGCAGCTCCCTTCGGTCCGCGGTTGGGGCTTTCTTT.

The chain employs TRBV24-1 and TRBJ2-1, with 11 bases that match TRBD2. The ends lost 4 bases at V and 8 bases at J; junction bases unmatched: 6. The V gene's germline CDR1 is KGHDR and CDR2 SFDVKD. This CDR3 comprises 15 residues. For the CDR3, the DNA is TGTGCCACCAGTGAGTCTAGCGGGAGGATCCATGAGCAGTTCTTC. Its translation is CATSESSGRIHEQFF.

This chain connects TRBV6-5 to TRBJ1-2, with D tentatively TRBD1 (5 bases). This CDR3 has 13 amino acids. The V and J ends lost 6 bases and 5 bases respectively, with 13 bases between them. The germline CDR1 and CDR2 sequences are MNHEY and SVGAGI. CDR3 nucleotides: TGTGCCAGCAGGGTAGGGGACTCTTATGGCTACACCTTC. This gives the protein CASRVGDSYGYTF.

The genes are TRBV7-2 and TRBJ1-1, with a tentative D call TRBD1 (6 bases). Between the trimmed V and J ends, which lost 3 bases and 7 bases, there was a span of 15 bases. CDR1 is SGHTA and CDR2 is FQGNSA in the germline V gene. The CDR3 spans 14 residues. CDR3 in amino acids: CASSFPREGDEAFF. DNA for the CDR3: TGTGCCAGCAGCTTTCCCCGGGAGGGGGATGAAGCTTTCTTT.

The chain couples TRBV18 to TRBJ2-2; D is possibly TRBD2 (6 bases). V lost 5 bases and J lost 6, with 19 bases in between. Germline CDR1 and CDR2: KGHSH and LQKENI. This CDR3 has 16 residues. CDR3 in amino acids: CASSSGSGTSSGELFF. The CDR3 DNA follows: TGTGCCAGCTCAAGTGGGTCCGGGACTTCCTCCGGGGAGCTGTTTTTT.

This chain uses TRBV10-3 with TRBJ2-7; maybe TRBD2 (5 bases). Germline CDR1 and CDR2: ENHRY and SYGVKD. The CDR3 runs 14 residues. Trimming shortened V by 0 bases and J by 1 base, and 7 bases separated the two germline ends. The CDR3 here is CAISESGGSYEQYF. The CDR3 coding sequence is TGTGCCATCAGTGAGTCTGGAGGTTCCTACGAGCAGTACTTC.

The gene calls are TRBV10-2 and TRBJ1-4; D is unresolved. The CDR3 loop spans 15 amino acids. Germline values: CDR1 WSHSY, CDR2 SAAADI. V lost 3 bases to trimming and J lost 7 bases, with 15 bases between them. The CDR3 loop reads CASSDRGSLSEKLFF. The CDR3, as DNA: TGCGCCAGCAGTGATCGGGGATCTCTCTCTGAAAAACTGTTTTTT.

Turning to this clone: Sequence at one end of the junction differs from germline and may be a read error. The chain joins TRBV27 to TRBJ2-7; 8 bases map to TRBD1. The CDR3 is 13 residues long. Germline CDR1 and CDR2: MNHEY and SMNVEV (reference sequence). CDR3 amino acids: CASRATGDSLRDF. The CDR3, as DNA: TGTGCCAGCAGGGCGACAGGGGATTCCCTCAGGGACTTC.

This rearrangement joins TRBV5-1 to TRBJ2-3; 8 nucleotides line up with TRBD2. The CDR3 is 14 amino acids. Germline trimming cut 5 bases from V and 5 bases from J; bases unmatched to any gene: 7. The V gene's germline CDR1 is SGHRS and CDR2 YFSETQ. The chain's CDR3 is CASREVSGIDTQYF. For the CDR3, the DNA is TGCGCCAGCAGAGAGGTTAGCGGGATAGATACGCAGTATTTT.

The rearrangement joins TRBV21-1 to TRBJ2-7; the table assigns TRBD1, which was not confirmed against the DNA. TRBV21-1 is marked as a pseudogene. The CDR3 length is 13 residues. CDR3 in DNA: TGTGCCAGCAGCCGCGACATTTCCTACGAGCAGTACTTC. This translates into CASSRDISYEQYF.

The rearrangement links TRBV28 to TRBJ2-3; 9 positions agree with TRBD2. The CDR3 loop spans 15 amino acids. The V segment lost 4 bases and the J segment 3 bases; nucleotides outside the gene matches: 5. Germline V gives CDR1 MDHEN, CDR2 SYDVKM. CDR3 DNA sequence: TGTGCCAGCAGTTATAGCGGGAGAGGTACAGATACGCAGTATTTT. Translated, it gives CASSYSGRGTDTQYF.

The chain links TRBV5-5 to TRBJ2-3, with a possible D match to TRBD1 (6 bases). This CDR3 contains 17 residues. In germline, CDR1 is SGHKS, CDR2 YYEKEE (reference sequence). Between the trimmed V and J ends, which lost 0 bases and 5 bases, there was a span of 19 bases. CDR3 protein: CASSLALSAGAGDTQYF. As DNA, the CDR3 is TGTGCCAGCAGCTTGGCGCTGTCGGCAGGGGCTGGAGATACGCAGTATTTT.